Presented here are 9 T cell receptor beta chains from one specimen sequenced in a study of blood T cell repertoires in COVID-19. Sequencing used immunoSEQ multiplex PCR; TCRdb keeps in-frame clones, though not all of them. The table includes 40,000 or so clones, approximately 90% detected once. Source material: peripheral blood. Receptors originate from a woman in her 30s in a cohort sampled during active COVID-19.

The rearrangement links TRBV5-1 to TRBJ2-1; 8 bases align to TRBD2. The germline CDR1 and CDR2 sequences are SGHRS and YFSETQ. V shed 4 bases, J shed 9 bases, and the junction held 9 bases outside the gene matches. This CDR3 region has 14 residues. DNA for the CDR3: TGCGCCAGCAGCAGAATCGGGACTAGTACTGAGCAGTTCTTC. Its protein product is CASSRIGTSTEQFF. The complete variable domain, with remaining parts taken from reference TRBV5-1 and TRBJ2-1, reads KAGVTQTPRYLIKTRGQQVTLSCSPISGHRSVSWYQQTPGQGLQFLFEYFSETQRNKGNFPGRFSGRQFSNSRSEMNVSTLELGDSALYLCASSRIGTSTEQFFGPGTRLTVL.

The chain recombines TRBV3-1 (or the pseudogene TRBV3-2) with TRBJ2-7; 14 bases match TRBD2. CDR3 length: 20 amino acids. The V and J ends lost 6 bases and 0 bases, in that order; junction bases with no gene match: 16. Germline lookup yields CDR1 LGHDT and CDR2 YNNKEL (reference sequence). CDR3 sequence (DNA): TGTGCCAGCAGGGACAGAGGGACTAGCGGGGGAAAGGGTGGCTCCTACGAGCAGTACTTC. Translation gives CASRDRGTSGGKGGSYEQYF.

This chain connects TRBV9 to TRBJ2-5, with 8 bases that match TRBD2. J gave up 5 bases and V 4 bases, and 7 bases lay outside the gene matches. The germline V gene has CDR1 SGDLS and CDR2 YYNGEE. The CDR3 extends over 14 amino acids. This CDR3 reads CASSPRTSSETQYF. In nucleotides, the CDR3 is TGTGCCAGCAGCCCCCGGACTAGCAGCGAGACCCAGTACTTC.

This rearrangement joins TRBV28 to TRBJ2-7; TRBD1 might be the D (6 bases). Trimming took off 2 bases at V and 2 bases at J, with 22 bases between the two ends. The V gene's germline CDR1 is MDHEN and CDR2 SYDVKM. The CDR3 is 18 residues long. CDR3 coding DNA: TGTGCCAGCAGTTTACCAGGGACACTGAATTCCCCAACCTACGAGCAGTACTTC. This codes for CASSLPGTLNSPTYEQYF. Looking up the rest from reference TRBV28 and TRBJ2-7 gives the full variable domain: DVKVTQSSRYLVKRTGEKVFLECVQDMDHENMFWYRQDPGLGLRLIYFSYDVKMKEKGDIPEGYSVSREKKERFSLILESASTNQTSMYLCASSLPGTLNSPTYEQYFGPGTRLTVT.

V usage is TRBV7-8 and J usage is TRBJ2-3; maybe TRBD2 (5 bases). Germline lookup yields CDR1 SGHVS and CDR2 FQNEAQ. The CDR3 spans 15 residues. Trimming took off 1 base at V and 5 bases at J, with 13 bases between the two ends. CDR3 bases: TGTGCCAGCAGCTTAGTAGTTACCGGAGGAGATACGCAGTATTTT. It encodes CASSLVVTGGDTQYF.

The chain links TRBV23-1 to TRBJ2-1, with 7 bases lining up with TRBD2. TRBV23-1 is designated an ORF whose function remains uncertain. Trimming cost V 4 bases and J 8 bases; bases outside gene matches: 17. The CDR3 spans 17 residues. The CDR3 region has the DNA TGCGCCAGCAGTCCTCTTAGAGCGGGACGCCCGTACTATGAGCAGTTCTTC. Its translation is CASSPLRAGRPYYEQFF.

The rearrangement uses TRBV4-2 and TRBJ1-1, with a tentative D call TRBD1 (5 bases). The germline V gene encodes CDR1 LGHNA and CDR2 YNFKEQ. The CDR3 contains 15 residues. V shed 0 bases and J shed 0 bases, with 8 bases lying between them. The DNA for the CDR3 is TGTGCCAGCAGCCAAGAGACAGCTTTGAACACTGAAGCTTTCTTT. This sequence encodes CASSQETALNTEAFF.

The count of this clone is one. J is TRBJ2-2 and V is TRBV7-8; TRBD1 agrees at 10 bases. The germline gives CDR1 SGHVS, CDR2 FQNEAQ. The CDR3 extends over 15 amino acids. J gave up 4 bases and V 5 bases, and 4 bases lay outside the gene matches. The CDR3 protein is CASSDRGRITGELFF. CDR3 sequence (DNA): TGTGCCAGCAGCGACAGGGGGCGCATCACCGGGGAGCTGTTTTTT.

The chain employs TRBV11-3 and TRBJ2-2, with TRBD2 matching over 13 bases. J gave up 2 bases and V 0 bases, and 6 bases lay outside the gene matches. The germline CDR1 and CDR2 sequences are SGHNT and YENEEA. CDR3 length equals 19 residues. The DNA for the CDR3 is TGTGCCAGCAGCTTAGAGGAGAGGACTAGCGGGAGCAACACCGGGGAGCTGTTTTTT. This codes for CASSLEERTSGSNTGELFF.